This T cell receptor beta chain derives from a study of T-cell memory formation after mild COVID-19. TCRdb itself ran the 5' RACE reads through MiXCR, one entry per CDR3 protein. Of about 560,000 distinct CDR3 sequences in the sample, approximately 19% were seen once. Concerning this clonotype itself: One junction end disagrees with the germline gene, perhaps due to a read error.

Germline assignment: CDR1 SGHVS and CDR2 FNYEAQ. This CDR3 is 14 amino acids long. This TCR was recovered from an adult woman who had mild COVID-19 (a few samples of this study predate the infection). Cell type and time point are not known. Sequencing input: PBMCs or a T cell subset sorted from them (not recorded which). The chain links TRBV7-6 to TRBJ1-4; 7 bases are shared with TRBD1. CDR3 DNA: TGTGCCAGCAGCGTGGACAGGTCGAATGAAAAACTGATTTTT. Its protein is CASSVDRSNEKLIF.